One sample yielded the 5 T cell receptor beta chains listed below, sequenced in a study of blood T cell repertoires in COVID-19. Produced via immunoSEQ multiplex PCR; TCRdb's table is partial and in-frame only. Here the sample spans 25,000 to 30,000 clones, roughly 76% being singletons. Sequences were obtained from peripheral blood. The receptors were gathered from a man between 65 and 79 years old with acute or convalescent COVID-19.

This rearrangement joins TRBV6-5 to TRBJ1-4, with D unclear. Trimming cost V 4 bases and J 8 bases, with 17 bases left between them. Germline lookup yields CDR1 MNHEY and CDR2 SVGAGI. CDR3 size: 15 residues. The chain's CDR3 is CASSFELGRPEKLFF. The CDR3, as DNA: TGTGCCAGCAGTTTCGAGCTGGGCAGGCCAGAAAAACTGTTTTTT.

The CDR3 nucleotides read TGTGCCAGCAGCCCAGTTCAGCGGCCCACAGATACGCAGTATTTT. Translation: CASSPVQRPTDTQYF. The rearrangement uses TRBV9 and TRBJ2-3, with TRBD2 as a possible D gene (5 bases). The germline V gene has CDR1 SGDLS and CDR2 YYNGEE. V was cut by 4 bases and J by 2 bases, with 14 bases left in between. The CDR3 spans 15 residues. Full variable domain (remainder filled in from reference TRBV9 and TRBJ2-3): DSGVTQTPKHLITATGQRVTLRCSPRSGDLSVYWYQQSLDQGLQFLIQYYNGEERAKGNILERFSAQQFPDLHSELNLSSLELGDSALYFCASSPVQRPTDTQYFGPGTRLTVL.

The rearrangement links TRBV6-6 to TRBJ1-2; D unresolved. CDR3 size: 12 residues. Germline CDR1 reads MNHNY; CDR2 reads SVGAGI (reference sequence). The germline V and J ends were trimmed by 8 bases and 5 bases, with 12 bases remaining between them. The CDR3 coding sequence is TGTGCCAGCCATTCGCCGAGATATGGCTACACCTTC. Residues: CASHSPRYGYTF.

The rearrangement joins TRBV7-2 to TRBJ1-3, with 8 positions matching TRBD1. CDR1 and CDR2 (germline): SGHTA, FQGNSA. V gave up 5 bases and J gave up 5 bases; unmatched junction bases: 2. The CDR3 extends over 13 amino acids. The chain's CDR3 is CASSPGGRNTIYF. The CDR3 DNA reads as TGTGCCAGCAGCCCAGGGGGCCGAAACACCATATATTTT.

The chain recombines TRBV14 with TRBJ1-4, with 7 bases matching TRBD1. CDR3 size: 15 residues. Looked up from germline, CDR1 is SGHDN and CDR2 is FVKESK. J was trimmed by 8 bases and V by 4 bases; bases with no gene match: 10. In DNA, the CDR3 is TGTGCCAGCAGCCGGAGAGGGGGCTACGAGGAAAAACTGTTTTTT. This sequence encodes CASSRRGGYEEKLFF.